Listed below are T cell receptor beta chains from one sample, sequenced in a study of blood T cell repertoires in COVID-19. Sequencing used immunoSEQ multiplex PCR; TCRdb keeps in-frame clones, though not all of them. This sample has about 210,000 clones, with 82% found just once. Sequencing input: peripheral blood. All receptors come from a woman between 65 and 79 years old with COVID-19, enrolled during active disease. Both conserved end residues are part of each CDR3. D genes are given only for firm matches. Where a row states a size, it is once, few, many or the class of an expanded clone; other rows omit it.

TGCGCCAGCTCTCGGGGTTCCGAGCAGTACTTC | CASSRGSEQYF | TRBJ2-7 | - | TRBV10-1 | -
TGTGCCAGCAGCTTCGATCCGCCGGGACAGGGATATACTAATGAAAAACTGTTTTTT | CASSFDPPGQGYTNEKLFF | TRBJ1-4 | TRBD1 | TRBV7-2 | -
TGTGTTTCCCGAGCTAACTATGGCTACACCTTC | CVSRANYGYTF | TRBJ1-2 | - | TRBV28 | -
TGTGCCAGCAGCAAGAATTTGTACCGGGAAACCGGGGAGCTGTTTTTT | CASSKNLYRETGELFF | TRBJ2-2 | - | TRBV21-1 | few
TGTGCCAGCAGCTCGGGACAGCAAGAGACCCAGTACTTC | CASSSGQQETQYF | TRBJ2-5 | TRBD1 | TRBV7-2 | -
TGTGCCAGCTCACCGGGGACAGGGTCTAACAATGAGCAGTTCTTC | CASSPGTGSNNEQFF | TRBJ2-1 | TRBD1 | TRBV18 | -
TGTGCCAGCAGCTTGCCCCCTAGCAGGGCAGGGGTCGAGCAGTACTTC | CASSLPPSRAGVEQYF | TRBJ2-7 | - | TRBV28 | -
TGTGCCAGTAGTCCCTACTTAGCGGGCCCCACCGGGGAGCTGTTTTTT | CASSPYLAGPTGELFF | TRBJ2-2 | TRBD2 | TRBV19 | -
TGCGCCAGCAGCCAAGAGACAGGGCTCTACTACGAGCAGTACTTC | CASSQETGLYYEQYF | TRBJ2-7 | TRBD1 | TRBV4-3 | -
TGTGCCAGCAGTTTAAAGGGGGATCAGCCCCAGCATTTT | CASSLKGDQPQHF | TRBJ1-5 | - | TRBV27 | -
TGTGCCAGCAGCCCCCCGGGACAACCGTATGGCTACACCTTC | CASSPPGQPYGYTF | TRBJ1-2 | - | TRBV4-2 | -
TGTGCCAGCATTCTACCCGGGCGCCGGAGGGTGAACACTGAAGCTTTCTTT | CASILPGRRRVNTEAFF | TRBJ1-1 | - | TRBV28 | -
TGTGCCAGTAGATCAGACGGGAGACGAAATGAGCAGTTCTTC | CASRSDGRRNEQFF | TRBJ2-1 | - | TRBV19 | once
TGTGCCAGCAGTTTGACTAGCGGGAGGAGAGAGACCCAGTACTTC | CASSLTSGRRETQYF | TRBJ2-5 | TRBD2 | TRBV28 | -
TGTGCCAGCAGTGACCCTAGCGGGATCCTCTACGAGCAGTACTTC | CASSDPSGILYEQYF | TRBJ2-7 | TRBD2 | TRBV6-2/TRBV6-3 | -
TGCGCCAGCGAGATTGGCGGGGTCGGCGAGACCCAGTACTTC | CASEIGGVGETQYF | TRBJ2-5 | - | TRBV5-1 | -
TGCGCCAGCAGCTTGGGACAGGGGAGCACAGATACGCAGTATTTT | CASSLGQGSTDTQYF | TRBJ2-3 | TRBD1 | TRBV5-1 | once
TGTGCCAGCGGTCCGGGACAGAGGGCCACTGAAGCTTTCTTT | CASGPGQRATEAFF | TRBJ1-1 | TRBD1 | TRBV6-5 | -
TGTGCCAGCTCATTAATTAAGAACACTGAAGCTTTCTTT | CASSLIKNTEAFF | TRBJ1-1 | - | TRBV18 | -
TGTGCCAGCTCACCAGTCCAGGGAAAGGAAGCTTTCTTT | CASSPVQGKEAFF | TRBJ1-1 | - | TRBV18 | -
TGTGCCACCAGTGATTTGTCCGCCAACGGGGAAGCTTTCTTT | CATSDLSANGEAFF | TRBJ1-1 | - | TRBV24-1 | -
TGTGCCAGCAGTGGAGCGGGCAGCACAGATACGCAGTATTTT | CASSGAGSTDTQYF | TRBJ2-3 | - | TRBV6-1 | -
TGTGCCATCAGTACGGAGAGGGGGAACGGCTACACCTTC | CAISTERGNGYTF | TRBJ1-2 | - | TRBV10-3 | few
TGCGCCAGCAGCTTGGGCTCGATGGGGCTCGATATTCAGTTCTTC | CASSLGSMGLDIQFF | TRBJ2-1 | - | TRBV5-1 | -
TGTGCCAGCAGTGAAGGCGGGAGCGCCACAGATACGCAGTATTTT | CASSEGGSATDTQYF | TRBJ2-3 | TRBD2 | TRBV2 | -
TGTGCCAGCACTTCACAGGGGATACAGACCCAGTACTTC | CASTSQGIQTQYF | TRBJ2-5 | TRBD1 | TRBV27 | -
TGTGCCAGCAGCAACCTAGCGGGAGTTAGGGATGAGCAGTTCTTC | CASSNLAGVRDEQFF | TRBJ2-1 | TRBD2 | TRBV7-8 | -
TGTGCCAGCAGCCTCGCGGGGACCGGGAGAATAGAGACCCAGTACTTC | CASSLAGTGRIETQYF | TRBJ2-5 | - | TRBV3-1/TRBV3-2 | -
TGTGCCAGCAGTTACTCGACGGAGAACTATGGCTACACCTTC | CASSYSTENYGYTF | TRBJ1-2 | - | TRBV6-2/TRBV6-3 | -
TGTGCCAGCAGCTTGGGAGGGAGTATAGTTAATCAGCCCCAGCATTTT | CASSLGGSIVNQPQHF | TRBJ1-5 | - | TRBV5-8 | -
TGTGCCAGCAGTTACCGGGGGGGCAATCAGCCCCAGCATTTT | CASSYRGGNQPQHF | TRBJ1-5 | - | TRBV6-5 | -
TGTGCCAGCAGTTCCACTACCGGGACAGAGTACTACGAGCAGTACTTC | CASSSTTGTEYYEQYF | TRBJ2-7 | TRBD1 | TRBV27 | -
TGTGCCAGCAGCCCCAGACCGAGGGGGCGGACCGGGGAGCTGTTTTTT | CASSPRPRGRTGELFF | TRBJ2-2 | TRBD1 | TRBV7-2 | few
TGTGCCAGCACCCCCCAAGCGGGAGTCGGGGAGCTGTTTTTT | CASTPQAGVGELFF | TRBJ2-2 | TRBD2 | TRBV7-9 | -
TGTGCCAGCAGTTTCCCCGACAGGGGGCTTCACGGGGAGCTGTTTTTT | CASSFPDRGLHGELFF | TRBJ2-2 | TRBD1 | TRBV6-2/TRBV6-3 | -
TGTGCCAGCAGTTCTAACACAGATACGCAGTATTTT | CASSSNTDTQYF | TRBJ2-3 | - | TRBV27 | once
TGTGCCAGCAGTGAAGCCAGGACAGGGGTCCCTTTGAGCTATGGCTACACCTTC | CASSEARTGVPLSYGYTF | TRBJ1-2 | TRBD1 | TRBV6-1 | -
TGTGCCACCGGCGGACAGAAAGGCTACACCTTC | CATGGQKGYTF | TRBJ1-2 | - | TRBV24-1 | -
TGTGCCAGCAGTGGGACAGTCCCTGGCTACACCTTC | CASSGTVPGYTF | TRBJ1-2 | - | TRBV2 | many
TGCAGCTCAAACCGGGACAGGGGTGAGGGAACTGAAGCTTTCTTT | CSSNRDRGEGTEAFF | TRBJ1-1 | TRBD1 | TRBV29-1 | -
TGCAGCGTTGAAGGAGGATACAGGCCCTACGAGCAGTACTTC | CSVEGGYRPYEQYF | TRBJ2-7 | - | TRBV29-1 | -
TGCGCCAGCAGCTTGGAGGGACTCGAGCAGTTCTTC | CASSLEGLEQFF | TRBJ2-1 | - | TRBV5-1 | -
TGTGCCAGCAGCTTACAGACAGTCTCAACTGAAGCTTTCTTT | CASSLQTVSTEAFF | TRBJ1-1 | - | TRBV7-2 | few
TGTGCCAGCAGCGGTGCCGGGGCAGATACGCAGTATTTT | CASSGAGADTQYF | TRBJ2-3 | - | TRBV28 | once
TGTGCCAGTAGTTCCCTAGCGGGAGGTACAGGCAATGAGCAGTTCTTC | CASSSLAGGTGNEQFF | TRBJ2-1 | TRBD2 | TRBV19 | -
TGTGCCAGCAGTGCCGGGACTAGCGGTTACAATGAGCAGTTCTTC | CASSAGTSGYNEQFF | TRBJ2-1 | TRBD2 | TRBV27 | -
TGTGCCAGCAGCGTAGAAATTGAGGGAGCCGAGCAGTACTTC | CASSVEIEGAEQYF | TRBJ2-7 | - | TRBV9 | -
TGTGCCAGCAGCCCGGTTGGACTAGCGGGTTACAATGAGCAGTTCTTC | CASSPVGLAGYNEQFF | TRBJ2-1 | TRBD2 | TRBV28 | -
TGTGCCGTGGGCGGGGTAAACCAAGAGACCCAGTACTTC | CAVGGVNQETQYF | TRBJ2-5 | - | TRBV5-4 | once
TGTGCCAGCAGTTACGGGGCTAATTTGAACACTGAAGCTTTCTTT | CASSYGANLNTEAFF | TRBJ1-1 | - | TRBV6-5 | -